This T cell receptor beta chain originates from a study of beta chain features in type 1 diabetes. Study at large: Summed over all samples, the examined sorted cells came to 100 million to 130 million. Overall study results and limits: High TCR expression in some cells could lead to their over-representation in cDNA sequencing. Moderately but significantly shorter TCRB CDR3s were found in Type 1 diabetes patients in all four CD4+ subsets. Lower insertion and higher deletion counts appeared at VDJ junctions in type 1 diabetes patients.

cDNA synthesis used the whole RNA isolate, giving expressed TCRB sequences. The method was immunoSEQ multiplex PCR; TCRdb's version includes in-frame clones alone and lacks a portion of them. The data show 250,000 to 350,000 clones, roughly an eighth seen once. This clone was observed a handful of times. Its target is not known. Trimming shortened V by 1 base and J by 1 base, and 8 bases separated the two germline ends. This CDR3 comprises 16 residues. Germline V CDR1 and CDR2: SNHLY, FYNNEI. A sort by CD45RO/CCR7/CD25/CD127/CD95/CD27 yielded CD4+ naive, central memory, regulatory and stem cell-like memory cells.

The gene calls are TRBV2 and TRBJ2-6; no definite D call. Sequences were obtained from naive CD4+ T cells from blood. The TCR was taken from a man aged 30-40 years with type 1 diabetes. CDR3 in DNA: TGTGCCAGCAGTGAAGTCCCAGCGTCTGGGGCCAACGTCCTGACTTTC. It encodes CASSEVPASGANVLTF.